This TCR beta chain was observed in a study of blood T cell repertoires in COVID-19. As handled by the study authors: It was from reference gene primer amplification that nucleated cell counts were estimated. Generated by immunoSEQ multiplex PCR, the TCRdb table keeps only in-frame clones and is missing some. V and J calls and clone size are copied from that table; D and trimming were computed from the DNA. Seen here are over 200,000 clones, under 85% observed once, and the top ten hold less than 2%. Two negative PCRs, clearance, or symptom resolution were required of recovered Cohort 3 donors. Losses at the gene ends were 3 bases for V and 7 bases for J; bases not matched to a gene: 11. This CDR3 is 16 amino acids long. Germline V gives CDR1 SGHVS, CDR2 FQNEAQ.

The material sequenced was PBMCs or T cells enriched from blood (not recorded which). This TCR derives from a man between 60 and 75 years old who had recovered from COVID-19. This chain uses TRBV7-8 with TRBJ1-5; TRBD1 agrees at 8 bases. The CDR3 reads CASSFTGTGRGQPQHF. The DNA for the CDR3 is TGTGCCAGCAGCTTTACCGGGACAGGCCGTGGACAGCCCCAGCATTTT.